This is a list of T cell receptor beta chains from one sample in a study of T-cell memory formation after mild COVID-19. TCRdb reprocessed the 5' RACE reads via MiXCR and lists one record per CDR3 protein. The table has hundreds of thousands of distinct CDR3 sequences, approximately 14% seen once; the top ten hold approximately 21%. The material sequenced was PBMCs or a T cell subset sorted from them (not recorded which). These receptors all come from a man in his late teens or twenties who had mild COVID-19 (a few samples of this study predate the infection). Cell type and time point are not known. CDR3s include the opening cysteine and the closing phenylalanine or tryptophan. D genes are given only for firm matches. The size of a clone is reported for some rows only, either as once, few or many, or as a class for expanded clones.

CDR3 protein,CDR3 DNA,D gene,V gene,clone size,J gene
CASSLGQGETQYF,TGCGCCAGCAGCTTGGGACAGGGGGAGACCCAGTACTTC,TRBD1,TRBV5-1,many,TRBJ2-5
CASSTSGGPYEQYF,TGTGCCAGCAGCACTAGCGGGGGTCCCTACGAGCAGTACTTC,TRBD2,TRBV7-3,NA,TRBJ2-7
CASSLMGGSYEQYF,TGTGCCAGCAGCTTAATGGGGGGCTCCTACGAGCAGTACTTC,NA,TRBV7-3,few,TRBJ2-7
CSVVGTGYTDTQYF,TGCAGCGTTGTAGGGACAGGGTACACAGATACGCAGTATTTT,TRBD1,TRBV29-1,few,TRBJ2-3
CASSEPARYQETQYF,TGTGCCAGCAGTGAACCGGCAAGGTACCAAGAGACCCAGTACTTC,NA,TRBV6-1,few,TRBJ2-5
CASSVVVQGNTGELFF,TGTGCCAGCAGCGTAGTTGTGCAGGGTAACACCGGGGAGCTGTTTTTT,NA,TRBV9,few,TRBJ2-2
CASSLGGQGFSDSLHF,TGTGCCAGCAGCTTAGGGGGACAGGGGTTCTCGGATTCCCTCCACTTT,TRBD1,TRBV11-2,NA,TRBJ1-6
CASSFRQGGDTQYF,TGTGCCAGCAGCTTTCGACAGGGAGGGGATACGCAGTATTTT,NA,TRBV7-2,NA,TRBJ2-3
CASRRPGQGNTGELFF,TGTGCCAGCAGAAGACCGGGACAGGGGAACACCGGGGAGCTGTTTTTT,TRBD1,TRBV25-1,NA,TRBJ2-2
CASSYGRGNTEAFF,TGTGCCAGCAGTTATGGCAGGGGAAATACTGAAGCTTTCTTT,NA,TRBV6-5,many,TRBJ1-1
CAWNPEGVDSNQPQHF,TGTGCCTGGAACCCTGAGGGGGTGGACAGCAATCAGCCCCAGCATTTT,NA,TRBV30,few,TRBJ1-5
CSVQAAGDTQYF,TGCAGTGTTCAAGCGGCCGGGGATACGCAGTATTTT,NA,TRBV20-1,few,TRBJ2-3
CASSVVGDPIEAFF,TGTGCCAGCAGCGTAGTGGGAGACCCTATTGAAGCTTTCTTT,NA,TRBV9,few,TRBJ1-1